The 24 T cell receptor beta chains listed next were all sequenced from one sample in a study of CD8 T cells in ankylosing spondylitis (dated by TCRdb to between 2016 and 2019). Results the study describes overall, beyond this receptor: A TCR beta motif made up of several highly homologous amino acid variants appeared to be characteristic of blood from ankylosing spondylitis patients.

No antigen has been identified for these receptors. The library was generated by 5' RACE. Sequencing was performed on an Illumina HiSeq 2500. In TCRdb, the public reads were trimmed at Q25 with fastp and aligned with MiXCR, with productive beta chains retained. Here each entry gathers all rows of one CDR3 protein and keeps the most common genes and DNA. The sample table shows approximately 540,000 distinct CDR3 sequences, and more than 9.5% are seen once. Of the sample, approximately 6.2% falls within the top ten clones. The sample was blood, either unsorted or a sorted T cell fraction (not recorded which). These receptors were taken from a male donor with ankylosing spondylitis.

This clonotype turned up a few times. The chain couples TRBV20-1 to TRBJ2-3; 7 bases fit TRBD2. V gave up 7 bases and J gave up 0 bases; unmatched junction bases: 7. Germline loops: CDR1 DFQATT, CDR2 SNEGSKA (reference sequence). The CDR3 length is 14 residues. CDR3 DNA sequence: TGCAGTGTTCCTCCTAGCGGAAGCACAGATACGCAGTATTTT. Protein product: CSVPPSGSTDTQYF.

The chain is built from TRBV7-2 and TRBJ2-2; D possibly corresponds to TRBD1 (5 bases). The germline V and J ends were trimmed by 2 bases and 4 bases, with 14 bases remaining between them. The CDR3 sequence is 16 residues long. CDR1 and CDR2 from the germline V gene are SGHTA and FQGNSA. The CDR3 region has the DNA TGTGCCAGCAGCTTATGGGCCAGGGATGGCACCGGGGAGCTGTTTTTT. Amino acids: CASSLWARDGTGELFF.

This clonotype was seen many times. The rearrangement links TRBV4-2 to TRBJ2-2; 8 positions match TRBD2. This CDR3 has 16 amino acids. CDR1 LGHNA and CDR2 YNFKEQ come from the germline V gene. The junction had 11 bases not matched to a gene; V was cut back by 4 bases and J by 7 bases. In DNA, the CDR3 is TGTGCCAGCAGCCCCGGGGGGGGAGGGCCGGTCGGGGAGCTGTTTTTT. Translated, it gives CASSPGGGGPVGELFF.

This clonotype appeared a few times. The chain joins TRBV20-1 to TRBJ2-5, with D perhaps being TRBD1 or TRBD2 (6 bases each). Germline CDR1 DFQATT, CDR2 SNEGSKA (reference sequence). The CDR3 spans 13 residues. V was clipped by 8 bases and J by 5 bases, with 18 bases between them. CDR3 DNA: TGCAGTCCTTATGGCCGGGGGCGGGAGACCCAGTACTTC. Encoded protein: CSPYGRGRETQYF.

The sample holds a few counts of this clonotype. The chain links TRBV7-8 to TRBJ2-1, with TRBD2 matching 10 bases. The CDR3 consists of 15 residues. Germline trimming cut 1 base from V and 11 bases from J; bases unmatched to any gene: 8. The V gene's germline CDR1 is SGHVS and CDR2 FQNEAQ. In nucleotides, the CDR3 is TGTGCCAGCAGCTTAGGGACTAGCGGAGGCTGGAAGCAGTTCTTC. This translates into CASSLGTSGGWKQFF.

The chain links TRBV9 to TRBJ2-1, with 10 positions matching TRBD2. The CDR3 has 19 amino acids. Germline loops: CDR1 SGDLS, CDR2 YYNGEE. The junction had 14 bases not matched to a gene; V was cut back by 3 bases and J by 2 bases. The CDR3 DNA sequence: TGTGCCAGCAGCGGAGATTCTCCGGGACTAGCGCAAGCCTACAATGAGCAGTTCTTC. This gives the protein CASSGDSPGLAQAYNEQFF.

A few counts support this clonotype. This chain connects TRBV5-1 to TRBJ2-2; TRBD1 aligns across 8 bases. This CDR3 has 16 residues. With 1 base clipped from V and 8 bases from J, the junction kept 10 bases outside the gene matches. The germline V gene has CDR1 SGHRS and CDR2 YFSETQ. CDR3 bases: TGCGCCAGCAGCTTGAGTCCGGGACAGGCTGCAGGGGAGCTGTTTTTT. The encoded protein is CASSLSPGQAAGELFF.

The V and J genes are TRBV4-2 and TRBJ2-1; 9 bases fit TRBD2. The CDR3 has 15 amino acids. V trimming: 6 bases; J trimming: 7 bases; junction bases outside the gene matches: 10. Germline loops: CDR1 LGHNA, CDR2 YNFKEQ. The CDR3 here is CASRRDSGRYNEQFF. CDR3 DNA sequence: TGTGCCAGCAGACGGGACAGCGGGAGGTATAATGAGCAGTTCTTC.

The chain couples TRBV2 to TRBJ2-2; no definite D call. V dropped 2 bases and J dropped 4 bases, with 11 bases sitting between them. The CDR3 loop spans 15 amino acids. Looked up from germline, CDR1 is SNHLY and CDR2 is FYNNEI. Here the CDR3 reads CASSEFGGGTGELFF. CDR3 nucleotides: TGTGCCAGCAGTGAATTTGGCGGTGGCACCGGGGAGCTGTTTTTT. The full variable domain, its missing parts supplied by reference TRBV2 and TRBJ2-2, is EPEVTQTPSHQVTQMGQEVILRCVPISNHLYFYWYRQILGQKVEFLVSFYNNEISEKSEIFDDQFSVERPDGSNFTLKIRSTKLEDSAMYFCASSEFGGGTGELFFGEGSRLTVL.

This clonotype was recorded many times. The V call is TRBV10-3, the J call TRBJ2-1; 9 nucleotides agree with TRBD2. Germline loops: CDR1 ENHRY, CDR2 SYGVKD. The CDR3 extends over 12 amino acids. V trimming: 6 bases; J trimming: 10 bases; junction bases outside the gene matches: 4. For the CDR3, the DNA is TGTGCCATCAGGCGGGAGGGACGCGAGCAGTTCTTC. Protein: CAIRREGREQFF.

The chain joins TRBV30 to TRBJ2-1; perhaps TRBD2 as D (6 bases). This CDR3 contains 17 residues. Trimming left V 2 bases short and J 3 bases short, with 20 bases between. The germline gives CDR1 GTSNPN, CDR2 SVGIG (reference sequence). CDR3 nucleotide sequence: TGTGCCTGGAGTCGGCTAGCGCGAGCGAATGTCTACAATGAGCAGTTCTTC. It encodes CAWSRLARANVYNEQFF.

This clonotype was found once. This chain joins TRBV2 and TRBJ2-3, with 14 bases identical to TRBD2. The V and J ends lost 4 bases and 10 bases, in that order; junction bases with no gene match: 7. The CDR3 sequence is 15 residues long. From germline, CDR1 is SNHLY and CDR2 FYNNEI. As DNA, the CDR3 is TGTGCCAGCAGTGTGGGACTAGCGGGAGTGGGTGCGCAGTATTTT. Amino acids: CASSVGLAGVGAQYF.

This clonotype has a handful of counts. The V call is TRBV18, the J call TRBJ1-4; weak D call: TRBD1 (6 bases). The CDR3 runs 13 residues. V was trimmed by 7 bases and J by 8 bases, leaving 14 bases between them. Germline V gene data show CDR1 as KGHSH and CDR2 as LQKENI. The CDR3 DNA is TGTGCCAGCTTACGGACAGCTGGAGAAAAACTGTTTTTT. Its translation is CASLRTAGEKLFF.

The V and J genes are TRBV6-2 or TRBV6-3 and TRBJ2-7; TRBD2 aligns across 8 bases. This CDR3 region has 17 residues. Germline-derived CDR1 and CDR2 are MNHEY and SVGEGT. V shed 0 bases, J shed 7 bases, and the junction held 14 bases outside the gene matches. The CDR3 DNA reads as TGTGCCAGCAGTTACTCGCCATCGGCAGCGGGAGAGGAAGAGCAGTACTTC. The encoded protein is CASSYSPSAAGEEEQYF.

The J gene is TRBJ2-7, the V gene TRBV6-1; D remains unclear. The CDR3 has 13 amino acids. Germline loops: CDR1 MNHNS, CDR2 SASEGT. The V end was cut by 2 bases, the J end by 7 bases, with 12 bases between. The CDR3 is CASSELGLDEQYV. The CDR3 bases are TGTGCCAGCAGTGAACTGGGGTTGGATGAGCAGTACGTC.

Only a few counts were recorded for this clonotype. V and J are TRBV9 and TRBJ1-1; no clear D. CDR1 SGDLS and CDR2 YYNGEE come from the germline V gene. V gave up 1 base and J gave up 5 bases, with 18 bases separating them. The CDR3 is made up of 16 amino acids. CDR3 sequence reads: CASSVTPLRGLTEAFF. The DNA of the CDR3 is TGTGCCAGCAGCGTAACTCCCCTCCGAGGGTTAACTGAAGCTTTCTTT.

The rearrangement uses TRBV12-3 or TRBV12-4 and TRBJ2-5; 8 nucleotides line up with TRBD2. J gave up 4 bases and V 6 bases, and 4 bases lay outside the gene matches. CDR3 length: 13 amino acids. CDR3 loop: CASRQSGGETQYF. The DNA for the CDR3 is TGTGCCAGCAGGCAGAGCGGGGGAGAGACCCAGTACTTC.

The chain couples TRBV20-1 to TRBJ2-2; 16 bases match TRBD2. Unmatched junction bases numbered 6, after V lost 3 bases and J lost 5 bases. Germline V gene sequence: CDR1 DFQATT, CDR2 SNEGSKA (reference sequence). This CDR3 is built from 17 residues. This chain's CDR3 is CSARPGLAGGRTGELFF. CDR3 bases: TGCAGTGCTAGGCCGGGACTAGCGGGAGGGCGGACCGGGGAGCTGTTTTTT.

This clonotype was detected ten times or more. This CDR3 reads CASSQELAGVLYF. In DNA form, the CDR3 reads TGTGCCAGCAGCCAAGAGCTAGCGGGAGTCCTGTACTTC. The V gene is TRBV4-2, the J gene TRBJ2-7, with 10 bases identical to TRBD2. V gave up 0 bases and J gave up 12 bases; unmatched junction bases: 5. CDR3 length: 13 residues. The germline gives CDR1 LGHNA, CDR2 YNFKEQ.

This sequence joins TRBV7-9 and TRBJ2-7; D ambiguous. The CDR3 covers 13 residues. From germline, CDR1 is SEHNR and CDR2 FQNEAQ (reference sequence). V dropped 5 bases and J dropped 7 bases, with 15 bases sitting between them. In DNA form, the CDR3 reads TGTGCCAGCAGCCTAAGTCCAGTGGGGGAGCAGTACTTC. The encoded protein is CASSLSPVGEQYF. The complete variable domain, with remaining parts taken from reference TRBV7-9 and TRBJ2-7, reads DTGVSQNPRHKITKRGQNVTFRCDPISEHNRLYWYRQTLGQGPEFLTYFQNEAQLEKSRLLSDRFSAERPKGSFSTLEIQRTEQGDSAMYLCASSLSPVGEQYFGPGTRLTVT.

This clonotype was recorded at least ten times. The CDR3 here is CASRDRRPDDTGELFF. The CDR3 DNA sequence: TGCGCCAGCAGGGACCGCCGGCCCGACGACACCGGGGAGCTGTTTTTT. The chain couples TRBV5-1 to TRBJ2-2; unclear D gene. This CDR3 is built from 16 residues. Germline V lookup: CDR1 SGHRS, CDR2 YFSETQ. V lost 5 bases, J lost 3 bases, and 17 bases lay in between. Full variable domain (rest looked up from reference TRBV5-1 and TRBJ2-2): KAGVTQTPRYLIKTRGQQVTLSCSPISGHRSVSWYQQTPGQGLQFLFEYFSETQRNKGNFPGRFSGRQFSNSRSEMNVSTLELGDSALYLCASRDRRPDDTGELFFGEGSRLTVL.

The DNA for the CDR3 is TGTGCCAGCAGCTTGGGAGACCCGCGATTCGCGCAGTACGTC. It translates to CASSLGDPRFAQYV. The chain combines TRBV5-6 with TRBJ2-7; D is uncertain. CDR1 and CDR2 from the germline V gene are SGHDT and YYEEEE. The CDR3 is 14 residues long. Trimming shortened V by 0 bases and J by 9 bases, and 16 bases separated the two germline ends.

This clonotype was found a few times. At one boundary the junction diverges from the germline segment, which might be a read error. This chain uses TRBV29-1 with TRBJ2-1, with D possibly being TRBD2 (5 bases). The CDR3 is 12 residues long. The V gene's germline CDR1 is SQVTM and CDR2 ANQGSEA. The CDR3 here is CSVEADYNEQFF. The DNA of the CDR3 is TGCAGCGTAGAAGCGGACTACAATGAGCAGTTCTTC.

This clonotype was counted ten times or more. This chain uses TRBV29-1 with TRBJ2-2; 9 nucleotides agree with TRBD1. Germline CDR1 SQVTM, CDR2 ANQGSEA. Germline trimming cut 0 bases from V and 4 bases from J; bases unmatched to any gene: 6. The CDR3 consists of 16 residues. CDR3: CSVEDRTGGSTGELFF. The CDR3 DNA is TGCAGCGTTGAAGATCGAACAGGGGGCTCCACCGGGGAGCTGTTTTTT.